Below, one T cell receptor (beta chain) is given with its context. The antigen is not known. The data belong to a study of spatial heterogeneity in lung cancer. Findings of the study overall: Numbers of ubiquitous and regional expanded TCRs tracked ubiquitous and regional nonsynonymous mutation counts, respectively. For expanded intratumoral alpha and beta TCRs, counts tracked tumor mutation counts.

MiXCR, run by TCRdb on the 5' RACE reads, gives a single entry per CDR3 protein. The profile covers fewer than 30,000 distinct CDR3 sequences, with approximately 7% appearing a single time and more than 20% taken by the ten largest. The CDR3 sequence is 12 residues long. From germline, CDR1 is SQVTM and CDR2 ANQGSEA. The germline V and J ends were trimmed by 5 bases and 0 bases, with 5 bases remaining between them. Time point meaning: sample taken at primary tumor resection. The input for sequencing was lung tumor tissue, taken at surgery. The clonotype was recovered from a male donor with early-stage non-small cell lung cancer. The rearrangement links TRBV29-1 to TRBJ2-1; D is unclear. The CDR3 region is CSVLASYNEQFF. DNA of the CDR3: TGCAGCGTTCTCGCCTCCTACAATGAGCAGTTCTTC.